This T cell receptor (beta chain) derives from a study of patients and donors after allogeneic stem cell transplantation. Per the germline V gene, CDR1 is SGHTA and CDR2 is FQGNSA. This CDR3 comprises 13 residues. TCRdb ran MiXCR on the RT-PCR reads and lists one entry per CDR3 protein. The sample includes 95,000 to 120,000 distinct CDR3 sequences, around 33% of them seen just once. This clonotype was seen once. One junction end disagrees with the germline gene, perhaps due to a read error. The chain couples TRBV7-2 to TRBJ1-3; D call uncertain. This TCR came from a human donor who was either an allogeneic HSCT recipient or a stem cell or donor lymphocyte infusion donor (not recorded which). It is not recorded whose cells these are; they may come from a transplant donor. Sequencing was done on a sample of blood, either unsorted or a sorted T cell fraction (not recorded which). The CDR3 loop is CASSPSSGNTLYF. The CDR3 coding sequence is TGTGCCAGCAGCCCGTCCTCTGGAAACACCCTATATTTT.